The sequence of this TCR beta chain was determined in a study of type 1 regulatory T cells. TCRdb re-analysed the reads in MiXCR, keeping a single row per CDR3 protein. The repertoire has some 21,000 distinct CDR3 sequences, less than 50% of them found once; the top ten carry about 4.9%. The CDR3 extends over 18 amino acids. Deletions cut 0 bases from V and 4 bases from J, with 22 bases between. By share, this clonotype counts as medium-sized (0.01 to 0.1%). The antigen remains undetermined. The V gene is TRBV12-3 or TRBV12-4, the J gene TRBJ2-7, with D unresolved. This sequence was found in a human donor in good health. The sample comprised cultured T cells, either the whole culture or a sorted T cell fraction (not recorded which). The CDR3 spells CASSLALPRASASYEQYF. The CDR3 bases are TGTGCCAGCAGTTTAGCGCTACCTCGGGCATCTGCATCGTACGAGCAGTACTTC.